What follows are 28 T cell receptor beta chains derived from one specimen sequenced in a study of T cell repertoires in cytomegalovirus infection. TCRdb reprocessed the reads via MiXCR and lists one record per CDR3 protein. The sample contains some 560,000 distinct CDR3 sequences, approximately 40% of which appear only once. Antigens for these TCRs are unknown. The sequencing used cultured PBMCs, collected from culture after CMV antigen stimulation. The receptors here all came from a human donor in good health (CMV status not recorded). Some clones in this sample may be carry-over from other donors' samples.

The rearrangement uses TRBV7-9 and TRBJ1-5; unclear D gene. Germline V gives CDR1 SEHNR, CDR2 FQNEAQ (reference sequence). The CDR3 covers 15 residues. Trimming stripped 2 bases from V and 0 bases from J, with 8 bases between. CDR3 region: CASSLPGNSNQPQHF. The DNA of the CDR3 is TGTGCCAGCAGCTTACCGGGAAATAGCAATCAGCCCCAGCATTTT.

Only a few counts were recorded for this clonotype. The rearrangement joins TRBV3-1 to TRBJ1-1; possibly TRBD1 for D (6 bases). V was clipped by 1 base and J by 10 bases, with 16 bases between them. The CDR3 consists of 14 residues. CDR1 and CDR2 from the germline V gene are LGHDT and YNNKEL (reference sequence). The DNA of the CDR3 is TGTGCCAGCAGCCAAGCCGAAGCACAGGGTAGAGCTTTCTTT. Protein product: CASSQAEAQGRAFF.

This clonotype was detected a few times. The chain recombines TRBV7-9 with TRBJ1-5; no firm D call. Germline values: CDR1 SEHNR, CDR2 FQNEAQ (reference sequence). Between the trimmed V and J ends, which lost 5 bases and 7 bases, there was a span of 18 bases. The CDR3 length is 15 residues. The CDR3 protein is CASSHDIEARQPQHF. The CDR3 DNA is TGTGCCAGCAGCCATGATATAGAAGCCAGGCAGCCCCAGCATTTT.

V and J are TRBV6-2 or TRBV6-3 and TRBJ2-3; D is uncertain. Germline CDR1 reads MNHEY; CDR2 reads SVGEGT. This CDR3 has 16 residues. Trimming stripped 4 bases from V and 3 bases from J, with 17 bases between. The chain's CDR3 is CASSSLRSTGTDTQYF. CDR3 bases: TGTGCCAGCAGTTCACTACGTAGCACCGGGACAGATACGCAGTATTTT.

The chain has TRBV14 and TRBJ2-6; D uncertain. Germline assignment: CDR1 SGHDN and CDR2 FVKESK. This CDR3 is built from 14 residues. The V gene lost 1 base and the J gene lost 4 bases, with 5 bases spanning the gap. The CDR3 bases are TGTGCCAGCAGCCAAGTAGCCGGGGCCAACGTCCTGACTTTC. Encoded protein: CASSQVAGANVLTF.

The genes are TRBV4-2 and TRBJ1-6; tentative D call: TRBD1 (6 bases). The CDR3 has 15 residues. The V and J ends lost 5 bases and 9 bases respectively, with 17 bases between them. Germline CDR1 and CDR2: LGHNA and YNFKEQ. The chain's CDR3 is CASSRGTPVSSPLHF. The CDR3 region has the DNA TGTGCCAGCAGCAGGGGGACTCCCGTAAGTTCACCCCTCCACTTT.

The chain links TRBV12-3 or TRBV12-4 to TRBJ1-2, with 11 bases identical to TRBD1. With V trimmed by 3 bases and J by 12 bases, 6 bases remained unmatched. The CDR3 loop spans 13 amino acids. DNA for the CDR3: TGTGCCAGCAGTTTTCATGGACAGGGGGCCAACACCTTC. Its translation is CASSFHGQGANTF.

The V gene is TRBV7-2, the J gene TRBJ2-3, with TRBD2 identical over 13 bases. The CDR3 contains 16 residues. Germline CDR1 SGHTA, CDR2 FQGNSA. V was pared by 1 base and J by 6 bases, with 4 bases of the junction left unmatched. In DNA form, the CDR3 reads TGTGCCAGCAGCTTAGTAGGGACTAGCGGGGTCGATACGCAGTATTTT. It translates to CASSLVGTSGVDTQYF. The complete variable domain, with remaining parts taken from reference TRBV7-2 and TRBJ2-3, reads GAGVSQSPSNKVTEKGKDVELRCDPISGHTALYWYRQSLGQGLEFLIYFQGNSAPDKSGLPSDRFSAERTGGSVSTLTIQRTQQEDSAVYLCASSLVGTSGVDTQYFGPGTRLTVL.

Only a few counts were recorded for this clonotype. The rearrangement uses TRBV7-2 and TRBJ1-2, with D unresolved. CDR3 length: 14 residues. The germline V gene has CDR1 SGHTA and CDR2 FQGNSA. The V gene lost 6 bases and the J gene lost 7 bases, with 18 bases spanning the gap. In DNA, the CDR3 is TGTGCCAGCAGGAATTTCGAAGGGTATCGTGGCTACACCTTC. It is translated as CASRNFEGYRGYTF.

This clonotype was detected many times. The chain recombines TRBV7-2 with TRBJ2-7; TRBD2 agrees at 11 bases. Germline V gives CDR1 SGHTA, CDR2 FQGNSA. J was trimmed by 0 bases and V by 2 bases; bases with no gene match: 0. The CDR3 runs to 15 residues. The CDR3: CASSLTSGSSYEQYF. CDR3 DNA sequence: TGTGCCAGCAGCTTAACTAGCGGGAGCTCCTACGAGCAGTACTTC.

The chain uses TRBV28 and TRBJ2-1; the match to TRBD2 covers 15 bases. The V gene's germline CDR1 is MDHEN and CDR2 SYDVKM. Trimming took 6 bases from V and 7 from J; bases not matched to a gene: 19. There are 20 residues in the CDR3. CDR3 amino acids: CASSRGHGLAGGPSGNEQFF. As DNA, the CDR3 is TGTGCCAGCAGCCGAGGACATGGACTAGCGGGAGGGCCCAGCGGAAATGAGCAGTTCTTC.

This clonotype was found many times. The chain is built from TRBV7-2 and TRBJ2-7; weak D call: TRBD1 (5 bases). Germline CDR1 is SGHTA and CDR2 is FQGNSA. There are 14 residues in the CDR3. The V end lost 9 bases, the J end lost 5 bases, and 20 bases lay between the germline ends. CDR3 bases: TGTGCCAGTACCTCCTCGACAGTATTGAACGAGCAGTACTTC. Protein product: CASTSSTVLNEQYF. The full variable domain, its missing parts supplied by reference TRBV7-2 and TRBJ2-7, is GAGVSQSPSNKVTEKGKDVELRCDPISGHTALYWYRQSLGQGLEFLIYFQGNSAPDKSGLPSDRFSAERTGGSVSTLTIQRTQQEDSAVYLCASTSSTVLNEQYFGPGTRLTVT.

This clonotype came up once. This chain uses TRBV7-2 with TRBJ2-3; D call uncertain. V was clipped by 5 bases and J by 6 bases, with 12 bases between them. CDR3 size: 13 residues. From germline, CDR1 is SGHTA and CDR2 FQGNSA. The CDR3 DNA follows: TGTGCCAGCAGCGGAATTAACCGGGATACGCAGTATTTT. The encoded protein is CASSGINRDTQYF. Supplemented by reference TRBV7-2 and TRBJ2-3, the full variable domain reads GAGVSQSPSNKVTEKGKDVELRCDPISGHTALYWYRQSLGQGLEFLIYFQGNSAPDKSGLPSDRFSAERTGGSVSTLTIQRTQQEDSAVYLCASSGINRDTQYFGPGTRLTVL.

The gene calls are TRBV6-5 and TRBJ2-7; D not resolved. CDR1 and CDR2 (germline): MNHEY, SVGAGI. Deletions cut 0 bases from V and 6 bases from J, with 15 bases between. There are 15 residues in the CDR3. The CDR3 region has the DNA TGTGCCAGCAGTTACTCGAGCAGAGCAAAGGGCGAGCAGTACTTC. This gives the protein CASSYSSRAKGEQYF.

This clonotype was picked up a small number of times. V gene TRBV7-9 combines with J gene TRBJ1-5; D unclear. The CDR3 runs 12 residues. V lost 7 bases to trimming and J lost 3 bases, with 7 bases between them. The germline CDR1 and CDR2 sequences are SEHNR and FQNEAQ (reference sequence). The CDR3 protein is CASTDNNQPQHF. Here the CDR3 DNA reads TGTGCCAGCACAGACAACAATCAGCCCCAGCATTTT.

V is TRBV20-1 and J is TRBJ1-2, with 8 bases matching TRBD1. The V gene's germline CDR1 is DFQATT and CDR2 SNEGSKA (reference sequence). CDR3 length: 15 amino acids. V trimming: 0 bases; J trimming: 6 bases; junction bases outside the gene matches: 9. The CDR3 sequence: CSARDPVTGVNGYTF. The CDR3 DNA reads as TGCAGTGCTAGAGATCCGGTGACAGGGGTGAATGGCTACACCTTC.

This rearrangement joins TRBV18 to TRBJ1-4; D perhaps matches TRBD1 (5 bases). The V end was cut by 3 bases, the J end by 7 bases, with 9 bases between. The CDR3 covers 13 residues. Germline assignment: CDR1 KGHSH and CDR2 LQKENI. CDR3 sequence: CASSPGEGEKLFF. CDR3 in DNA: TGTGCCAGCTCACCGGGGGAAGGTGAAAAACTGTTTTTT.

This clonotype was found a few times. The chain is built from TRBV12-3 or TRBV12-4 and TRBJ2-3, with D possibly being TRBD1 (7 bases). V was pared by 8 bases and J by 4 bases, with 16 bases between. This CDR3 has 14 residues. DNA of the CDR3: TGTGCCAGCCAGAGGACAGGAGGGGCAGATACGCAGTATTTT. It translates to CASQRTGGADTQYF.

The chain employs TRBV27 and TRBJ1-2; 7 bases fit TRBD1. The CDR3 has 14 residues. V was clipped by 5 bases and J by 4 bases; unmatched bases: 7. Germline assignment: CDR1 MNHEY and CDR2 SMNVEV (reference sequence). CDR3 DNA: TGTGCCAGCAGTATCTACAACAGGGGCTATGGCTACACCTTC. Amino acids: CASSIYNRGYGYTF.

In its sample, this clonotype was seen a few times. The V gene is TRBV18, the J gene TRBJ1-4; D possibly corresponds to TRBD1 (5 bases). Deletions cut 0 bases from V and 4 bases from J, with 9 bases between. The germline V gene has CDR1 KGHSH and CDR2 LQKENI. The CDR3 runs to 15 residues. In DNA, the CDR3 is TGTGCCAGCTCACCACCCTCCGGGGGTAATGAAAAACTGTTTTTT. Translated: CASSPPSGGNEKLFF.

This clonotype was counted between two and nine times. The V gene is TRBV10-2, the J gene TRBJ1-4; D ambiguous. CDR1 is WSHSY, CDR2 SAAADI, per germline. V lost 6 bases and J 5 bases, leaving 19 bases between the germline ends. This CDR3 has 16 residues. The CDR3 spells CASRPGFGQSNEKLFF. CDR3 nucleotides: TGCGCCAGCAGGCCTGGCTTTGGGCAGAGCAATGAAAAACTGTTTTTT.

The CDR3 loop is CASSDRGWSDEKLFF. In DNA form, the CDR3 reads TGTGCCAGCAGTGACAGGGGATGGTCTGATGAAAAACTGTTTTTT. This chain connects TRBV7-2 to TRBJ1-4, with 8 nucleotides matching TRBD1. The V gene end was trimmed by 6 bases and the J gene end by 6 bases; junction bases not matched to a gene: 9. The germline gives CDR1 SGHTA, CDR2 FQGNSA. This CDR3 is built from 15 residues.

The chain has TRBV7-2 and TRBJ2-1; 8 bases align to TRBD1. The CDR3 loop spans 15 amino acids. The V gene's germline CDR1 is SGHTA and CDR2 FQGNSA. V dropped 4 bases and J dropped 2; count of bases not matched to a gene: 4. The chain's CDR3 is CASSWNRGAYNEQFF. Written as DNA, the CDR3 is TGTGCCAGCAGCTGGAACAGGGGGGCCTACAATGAGCAGTTCTTC.

This clonotype was seen many times. The chain combines TRBV7-2 with TRBJ2-2; a weak D match, TRBD1 (5 bases). The length of the CDR3 is 14 residues. V lost 5 bases and J 0 bases, leaving 7 bases between the germline ends. From germline, CDR1 is SGHTA and CDR2 FQGNSA. The CDR3: CASSVTANTGELFF. CDR3 DNA sequence: TGTGCCAGCAGCGTGACAGCGAACACCGGGGAGCTGTTTTTT.

This chain connects TRBV20-1 to TRBJ2-3; no firm D call. Germline loops: CDR1 DFQATT, CDR2 SNEGSKA (reference sequence). This CDR3 has 13 amino acids. The ends were cut back, 5 bases at V and 0 bases at J, with 9 bases in the middle. CDR3 amino acids: CSAPSPSTDTQYF. The CDR3 coding sequence is TGCAGTGCTCCCTCGCCTAGCACAGATACGCAGTATTTT.

This chain links TRBV20-1 with TRBJ2-1; 13 bases are a match to TRBD2. CDR3 length equals 17 residues. V lost 4 bases, J lost 0 bases, and 6 bases stayed unmatched. Per the germline V gene, CDR1 is DFQATT and CDR2 is SNEGSKA (reference sequence). CDR3 loop: CSATGTSGTLSYNEQFF. The CDR3 DNA sequence: TGCAGTGCTACCGGGACTAGCGGGACCCTCTCCTACAATGAGCAGTTCTTC.

This chain uses TRBV7-7 with TRBJ2-5, with TRBD1 identical over 7 bases. Germline V lookup: CDR1 SSHAT, CDR2 FNYEAQ (reference sequence). Trimming cost V 3 bases and J 5 bases; bases outside gene matches: 6. This CDR3 comprises 14 residues. Here the CDR3 reads CASSFNGRGETQYF. The CDR3, as DNA: TGTGCCAGCAGCTTCAATGGCAGGGGGGAGACCCAGTACTTC. Based on the CDR3 plus reference TRBV7-7 and TRBJ2-5, the full variable domain is GAGVSQSPRYKVTKRGQDVTLRCDPISSHATLYWYQQALGQGPEFLTYFNYEAQPDKSGLPSDRFSAERPEGSISTLTIQRTEQRDSAMYRCASSFNGRGETQYFGPGTRLLVL.

This clonotype was seen a few times. V usage is TRBV29-1 and J usage is TRBJ2-7; 10 nucleotides align to TRBD2. This CDR3 has 13 amino acids. In germline, CDR1 is SQVTM, CDR2 ANQGSEA. V lost 7 bases and J lost 6; bases outside the gene matches: 9. CDR3 amino acids: CSALAGGLAEQYF. Here the CDR3 DNA reads TGCAGCGCCTTAGCGGGAGGCCTTGCCGAGCAGTACTTC.